This T cell receptor (beta chain) was profiled in a study of human T cells and chemical hapten exposure. As for the study in general: Investigators sensitized about 2 cm by about 2 cm of upper inner arm skin with 2% DPC. The study lasted approximately 26 weeks, and patients were dosed weekly with diphenylcyclopropenone on the scalp throughout.

In TCRdb, the RACE reads were re-called with MiXCR into one record per CDR3 protein. The sample contains roughly 100,000 distinct CDR3 sequences, less than 35% of which appear only once. The CDR3 sequence is 14 residues long. V was clipped by 0 bases and J by 0 bases, with 3 bases between them. Germline V gene data show CDR1 as DFQATT and CDR2 as SNEGSKA (reference sequence). A single count supports this clonotype. Time point: patch test 3, about 24 weeks after DPC sensitization. Documented treatment: therapeutic diphenylcyclopropenone sensitization with weekly scalp DPC. The chain employs TRBV20-1 and TRBJ2-6; no clear D. This receptor was identified in a man aged 35 to 55 with alopecia areata. Some clones in this sample may be carry-over from other donors' samples. This material consisted of whole blood, taken in connection with sensitization to the hapten diphenylcyclopropenone (DPC). The CDR3 DNA follows: TGCAGTGCTAGAGACAGCTCTGGGGCCAACGTCCTGACTTTC. Encoded protein: CSARDSSGANVLTF.